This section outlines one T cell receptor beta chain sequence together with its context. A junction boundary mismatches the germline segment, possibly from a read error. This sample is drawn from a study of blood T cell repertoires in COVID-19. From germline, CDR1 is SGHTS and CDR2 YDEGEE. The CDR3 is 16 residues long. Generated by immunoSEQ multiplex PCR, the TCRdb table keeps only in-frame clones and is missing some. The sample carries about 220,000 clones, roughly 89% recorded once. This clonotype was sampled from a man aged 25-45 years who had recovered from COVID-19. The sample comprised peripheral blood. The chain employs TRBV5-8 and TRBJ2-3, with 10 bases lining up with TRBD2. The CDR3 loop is CASSFRTSGVTDTRYF. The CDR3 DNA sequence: TGTGCCAGCTCCTTCCGGACTAGCGGAGTCACAGATACGCGGTATTTT.